Listed below are T cell receptor beta chains from one sample, sequenced in a study of T cell repertoires in cytomegalovirus infection. TCRdb passed the reads through MiXCR, listing each CDR3 protein once. The sample shows roughly 990,000 distinct CDR3 sequences, roughly 31% of them seen only once. Their target antigens are unknown. The sequencing used cultured CD8+ T cells from PBMCs, collected from culture after CMV antigen stimulation. These receptors all come from a human donor in good health (CMV status not recorded). Some clones in this sample may be carry-over from other donors' samples. Both conserved end residues are part of each CDR3. The D gene is left open where the match is weak. Size values are once, few and many counts, or a class for expanded clones, and some rows have none.

D,size,length,J,V,CDR3,DNA
.,few,16,TRBJ2-7,TRBV12-3/TRBV12-4,CASSFTLPRQPYEQYF,TGTGCCAGCAGTTTTACCCTCCCAAGGCAACCTTACGAGCAGTACTTC
.,.,15,TRBJ2-7,TRBV9,CASTQGSGVSYEQYF,TGTGCCAGCACCCAGGGGAGCGGAGTCTCCTACGAGCAGTACTTC
.,few,16,TRBJ1-1,TRBV10-3,CAISESLPTVDTEAFF,TGTGCCATCAGTGAGTCGCTCCCCACCGTAGACACTGAAGCTTTCTTT
TRBD2,few,18,TRBJ2-1,TRBV19,CASSIRWRAGGSLDEQFF,TGTGCCAGTAGTATACGGTGGCGAGCGGGGGGGTCCCTCGATGAGCAGTTCTTC
.,few,14,TRBJ2-5,TRBV2,CASSEAGNRETQYF,TGTGCCAGCAGTGAAGCGGGGAATCGGGAGACCCAGTACTTC
.,.,15,TRBJ1-1,TRBV18,CASSPLTEGVSEAFF,TGTGCCAGCTCACCCCTGACGGAAGGGGTCTCTGAAGCTTTCTTT
.,.,13,TRBJ1-1,TRBV20-1,CSASHMGDTEAFF,TGCAGTGCTAGTCATATGGGGGACACTGAAGCTTTCTTT
TRBD1,.,16,TRBJ2-2,TRBV12-3/TRBV12-4,CASYLRGTENTGELFF,TGTGCCAGCTATCTGAGGGGGACAGAAAACACCGGGGAGCTGTTTTTT
.,many,15,TRBJ2-1,TRBV7-2,CASSPGEWLGNEQFF,TGTGCCAGCAGCCCAGGGGAGTGGTTAGGCAATGAGCAGTTCTTC
.,few,16,TRBJ2-7,TRBV6-6,CASSWGRGGASYEQYF,TGTGCCAGCAGTTGGGGGAGGGGGGGGGCCTCCTACGAGCAGTACTTC
.,.,16,TRBJ2-6,TRBV11-2,CASSLSPGAGANVLTF,TGTGCCAGCAGCCTTTCGCCCGGGGCTGGGGCCAACGTCCTGACTTTC
.,once,17,TRBJ1-1,TRBV5-6,CASSRSTEQSLNTEAFF,TGTGCCAGCAGCCGATCCACAGAACAGAGCTTGAACACTGAAGCTTTCTTT
TRBD2,.,18,TRBJ2-6,TRBV6-5,CATSIAGGFSSGANVLTF,TGTGCCACCTCGATAGCGGGGGGCTTTAGCTCTGGGGCCAACGTCCTGACTTTC
.,once,11,TRBJ2-1,TRBV19,CASKVGNEQFF,TGTGCCAGTAAAGTTGGGAATGAGCAGTTCTTC
TRBD2,.,15,TRBJ2-2,TRBV7-9,CASSSLAGAAGELFF,TGTGCCAGCAGCTCCTTAGCGGGTGCCGCCGGGGAGCTGTTTTTT
.,.,16,TRBJ2-1,TRBV18,CASSLGSRGAYNEQFF,TGTGCCAGCTCTCTAGGGAGCCGGGGGGCATACAATGAGCAGTTCTTC
.,.,14,TRBJ1-5,TRBV6-6,CASSLDWSNQPQHF,TGTGCCAGCAGTTTGGACTGGAGCAATCAGCCCCAGCATTTT
TRBD2,few,17,TRBJ2-1,TRBV6-2/TRBV6-3,CASSYSRLAGDYNEQFF,TGTGCCAGCAGTTATTCCCGACTAGCGGGGGACTACAATGAGCAGTTCTTC
TRBD1,.,16,TRBJ2-3,TRBV7-6,CASSPLRDRGADTQYF,TGTGCCAGCAGCCCTCTCCGGGACAGGGGCGCAGATACGCAGTATTTT
.,few,16,TRBJ1-5,TRBV7-2,CASSFGTGSLVQPQHF,TGTGCCAGCAGCTTCGGAACGGGGAGTTTGGTTCAGCCCCAGCATTTT
TRBD1,few,15,TRBJ1-1,TRBV7-9,CASSLVRGPLGEAFF,TGTGCCAGCAGCTTAGTCAGGGGGCCGTTGGGTGAAGCTTTCTTT
TRBD1,.,14,TRBJ2-7,TRBV20-1,CSARQDRGPYEQYF,TGCAGTGCTAGACAAGACAGGGGACCTTACGAGCAGTACTTC
.,.,16,TRBJ2-3,TRBV24-1,CATSDGRVYNENTQYF,TGTGCCACCAGCGACGGACGGGTGTACAATGAGAATACGCAGTATTTT
.,few,15,TRBJ2-5,TRBV7-9,CASSLPTGFGETQYF,TGTGCCAGCAGCTTACCGACTGGGTTCGGGGAGACCCAGTACTTC
.,.,14,TRBJ2-1,TRBV6-2/TRBV6-3,CASSSRGAGDEQFF,TGTGCCAGCAGTTCACGGGGGGCCGGTGATGAGCAGTTCTTC
.,.,14,TRBJ1-2,TRBV19,CASSPSGSFYGYTF,TGTGCCAGTAGTCCCTCCGGGAGCTTCTATGGCTACACCTTC
.,few,13,TRBJ1-2,TRBV12-3/TRBV12-4,CATERGDNYGYTF,TGTGCCACCGAGCGAGGGGATAACTATGGCTACACCTTC
.,many,11,TRBJ2-1,TRBV19,CASSIDRGYFF,TGTGCCAGTAGTATAGATCGTGGATATTTCTTC
TRBD1,.,17,TRBJ1-5,TRBV20-1,CSARDGSGRGLGQPQHF,TGCAGTGCTAGAGACGGAAGTGGCAGGGGGCTTGGTCAGCCCCAGCATTTT
TRBD1,few,19,TRBJ2-6,TRBV6-6,CASSSPGQGRALRTNVLTF,TGTGCCAGCAGTTCCCCCGGACAGGGGAGGGCGTTACGCACCAACGTCCTGACTTTC
.,.,13,TRBJ2-7,TRBV29-1,CSARGTETYEQYF,TGCAGCGCCAGAGGGACTGAGACCTACGAGCAGTACTTC
.,many,14,TRBJ2-7,TRBV7-2,CASSLDSHSYEQYF,TGTGCCAGCAGCTTAGACTCACACTCCTACGAGCAGTACTTC
TRBD1,once,16,TRBJ1-2,TRBV20-1,CSARDPIRGTVYGYTF,TGCAGTGCTAGAGATCCGATTAGAGGGACAGTCTATGGCTACACCTTC
.,.,16,TRBJ2-1,TRBV19,CASSPRGRGTYNEQFF,TGTGCCAGTAGTCCGCGGGGCAGGGGTACTTACAATGAGCAGTTCTTC
TRBD1,once,14,TRBJ1-1,TRBV5-1,CASSAGQGLAEAFF,TGCGCCAGCAGCGCGGGACAGGGGTTGGCTGAAGCTTTCTTT
TRBD1,.,15,TRBJ2-1,TRBV23-1,CASSPTGGGYNEQFF,TGCGCCAGCAGCCCCACAGGGGGCGGTTACAATGAGCAGTTCTTC
TRBD2,few,15,TRBJ2-5,TRBV6-5,CASKETSGVQETQYF,TGTGCCAGCAAAGAAACTAGCGGGGTACAAGAGACCCAGTACTTC
.,few,13,TRBJ1-2,TRBV29-1,CSVETVSNYGYTF,TGCAGCGTTGAGACAGTCTCTAACTATGGCTACACCTTC
TRBD2,.,17,TRBJ2-1,TRBV5-6,CASSSATSGDAYNEQFF,TGTGCCAGCAGCTCGGCGACTAGCGGGGATGCCTACAATGAGCAGTTCTTC
.,.,15,TRBJ2-2,TRBV7-9,CASSGTGLKAGELFF,TGTGCCAGCAGCGGAACCGGACTTAAAGCCGGGGAGCTGTTTTTT
.,.,13,TRBJ1-4,TRBV28,CASSRGWNEKLFF,TGTGCCAGCAGTAGAGGGTGGAATGAAAAACTGTTTTTT
TRBD1,.,13,TRBJ1-2,TRBV9,CASSPPAGGSYTF,TGTGCCAGCAGCCCTCCAGCAGGGGGTTCCTACACCTTC
TRBD2,few,13,TRBJ2-7,TRBV27,CASSPKAGEEQYF,TGTGCCAGCAGCCCGAAAGCGGGGGAAGAGCAGTACTTC
TRBD1,once,16,TRBJ2-6,TRBV9,CASSVGQGSGANVLTF,TGTGCCAGCAGCGTGGGACAGGGCTCTGGGGCCAACGTCCTGACTTTC
.,few,12,TRBJ2-4,TRBV29-1,CSVDPGKNIQYF,TGCAGCGTGGACCCTGGTAAAAACATTCAGTACTTC
.,.,16,TRBJ2-1,TRBV4-3,CASSRNQGTAYNEQFF,TGCGCCAGCAGCCGTAACCAGGGGACTGCCTACAATGAGCAGTTCTTC
TRBD2,many,18,TRBJ2-1,TRBV7-6,CASSLDPIGGGFYNEQFF,TGTGCCAGCAGCTTAGACCCGATTGGCGGGGGGTTTTACAATGAGCAGTTCTTC
TRBD2,few,16,TRBJ2-1,TRBV27,CASSSFLAGAYNEQFF,TGTGCCAGCAGTTCTTTTCTAGCGGGGGCCTACAATGAGCAGTTCTTC
.,few,16,TRBJ1-1,TRBV4-3,CASSQDALTGLTEAFF,TGCGCCAGCAGCCAAGATGCCCTAACAGGGTTGACTGAAGCTTTCTTT
TRBD2,.,15,TRBJ2-7,TRBV6-8,CASRPGTSGDYEQYF,TGTGCCAGCAGGCCAGGGACTAGCGGAGACTACGAGCAGTACTTC
.,.,16,TRBJ1-2,TRBV3-1,CASSQDPARNPYGYTF,TGTGCCAGCAGCCAAGATCCCGCACGGAACCCCTATGGCTACACCTTC
.,many,14,TRBJ1-5,TRBV7-8,CASGPGKSNQPQHF,TGTGCCAGCGGACCAGGGAAGAGCAATCAGCCCCAGCATTTT
.,.,16,TRBJ2-5,TRBV7-7,CASSLEAGARQETQYF,TGTGCTAGCAGCTTAGAGGCGGGGGCTCGCCAAGAGACCCAGTACTTC
TRBD2,many,16,TRBJ2-1,TRBV6-1,CASSEGEGLIYNEQFF,TGTGCCAGCAGTGAAGGGGAGGGGTTGATCTACAATGAGCAGTTCTTC